A single sample is the source of the 28 T cell receptor beta chains below, sequenced in a study of T cells in Graves' hyperthyroidism and ophthalmopathy. TCR beta CDR3 region amplification was performed from RNA transcripts. In the first-round RT-PCR of the TCR CDR3, the HTBI primer set was used. TCRdb fed the multiplex PCR reads into MiXCR, producing one record per CDR3 protein. The sample yields about 610,000 distinct CDR3 sequences, under 15% seen once. The sample consisted of blood. These receptor sequences come from a woman aged 40 to 50 with Graves' ophthalmopathy.

This clonotype was recorded a few times. V usage is TRBV30 and J usage is TRBJ1-1, with D unclear. Germline loops: CDR1 GTSNPN, CDR2 SVGIG (reference sequence). The CDR3 sequence is 13 residues long. V lost 4 bases to trimming and J lost 1 base, with 10 bases between them. This CDR3 reads CAWTTTQNTEAFF. In DNA, the CDR3 is TGTGCCTGGACTACTACCCAGAACACTGAAGCTTTCTTT.

This chain connects TRBV7-2 to TRBJ2-7; D is unclear. Germline V gene data show CDR1 as SGHTA and CDR2 as FQGNSA. CDR3 length equals 15 residues. V shed 3 bases and J shed 0 bases, with 12 bases lying between them. The CDR3 DNA follows: TGTGCCAGCAGCTTCTACCCTACTGTCTCCTACGAGCAGTACTTC. Protein: CASSFYPTVSYEQYF.

This clonotype appeared many times. This sequence joins TRBV29-1 and TRBJ2-7, with a weak D call TRBD1 (6 bases). Trimming took off 7 bases at V and 1 base at J, with 11 bases between the two ends. The CDR3 runs 12 residues. Germline V CDR1 and CDR2: SQVTM, ANQGSEA. The CDR3 coding sequence is TGCAGCGCCGAAACAGGGTCCTACGAGCAGTACTTC. This gives the protein CSAETGSYEQYF.

This clonotype was detected ten times or more. CDR3 protein: CASRGQPNGNTIYF. CDR3 DNA: TGTGCCAGCAGGGGACAGCCAAATGGAAACACCATATATTTT. The chain joins TRBV6-5 to TRBJ1-3; TRBD1 matches 7 bases. The length of the CDR3 is 14 residues. The germline V gene has CDR1 MNHEY and CDR2 SVGAGI. The J segment lost 3 bases and the V segment lost 6 bases, leaving 5 bases of the junction unmatched.

Ten or more counts support this clonotype. CDR3 sequence reads: CASSPRTASNTEAFF. In DNA form, the CDR3 reads TGTGCCAGCAGCCCGCGGACAGCCTCCAACACTGAAGCTTTCTTT. The genes are TRBV9 and TRBJ1-1, with D tentatively TRBD1 (6 bases). The CDR3 totals 15 residues. The germline gives CDR1 SGDLS, CDR2 YYNGEE. With 4 bases removed from V and 2 bases from J, the gap between germline ends came to 15 bases.

CDR3 loop: CATSRLTSGRIYNEQFF. For the CDR3, the DNA is TGTGCCACCAGCAGATTGACTAGCGGGAGGATCTACAATGAGCAGTTCTTC. The genes are TRBV15 and TRBJ2-1, with TRBD2 matching 13 bases. V was clipped by 2 bases and J by 3 bases; unmatched bases: 4. Per germline, CDR1 LNHNV and CDR2 YYDKDF (reference sequence). The CDR3 length is 17 residues.

This clonotype has at least ten counts. The genes are TRBV7-8 and TRBJ2-7; D might be TRBD2 (5 bases). The CDR3 is 13 amino acids. Germline CDR1 and CDR2: SGHVS and FQNEAQ. Deletions cut 4 bases from V and 4 bases from J, with 11 bases between. CDR3 in amino acids: CASSSTLGYEQYF. The CDR3 nucleotides read TGTGCCAGCAGCTCAACACTAGGGTACGAGCAGTACTTC.

The table lists this clonotype with many counts. The chain employs TRBV12-3 or TRBV12-4 and TRBJ2-7; D is unclear. This CDR3 is built from 14 residues. V shed 6 bases and J shed 0 bases, with 12 bases lying between them. The CDR3 DNA follows: TGTGCCAGCAGGCTAGGAGAACTCTCCTACGAGCAGTACTTC. This translates into CASRLGELSYEQYF.

The chain couples TRBV7-3 to TRBJ2-2, with 7 bases identical to TRBD1. Germline CDR1 is SGHTA and CDR2 is FQGTGA. The CDR3 sequence is 16 residues long. V lost 1 base and J lost 2; bases outside the gene matches: 4. The CDR3: CASSLMGTANTGELFF. The CDR3 DNA sequence: TGTGCCAGCAGCTTAATGGGGACAGCTAACACCGGGGAGCTGTTTTTT.

J is TRBJ2-7 and V is TRBV28; D not resolved. The ends were cut back, 3 bases at V and 6 bases at J, with 15 bases in the middle. The V gene's germline CDR1 is MDHEN and CDR2 SYDVKM. The CDR3 is 14 residues long. CDR3 sequence reads: CASSLDLLPGEQYF. The CDR3 coding sequence is TGTGCCAGCAGTTTGGACCTTCTCCCCGGCGAGCAGTACTTC.

In this sample, this clonotype turned up a few times. The chain is built from TRBV28 and TRBJ1-5; D is undetermined. The germline gives CDR1 MDHEN, CDR2 SYDVKM. Trimming left V 3 bases short and J 4 bases short, with 10 bases between. The CDR3 totals 14 residues. This CDR3 reads CASSFYLGNQPQHF. In nucleotides, the CDR3 is TGTGCCAGCAGTTTCTACTTGGGGAATCAGCCCCAGCATTTT.

The sample holds many counts of this clonotype. One junction end disagrees with the germline gene, perhaps due to a read error. The chain has TRBV28 and TRBJ1-3; D is unresolved. Germline V gene sequence: CDR1 MDHEN, CDR2 SYDVKM. The CDR3 totals 12 residues. CDR3 residues: CAGSSAVNTIYF. DNA for the CDR3: TGTGCCGGCAGTTCAGCGGTTAACACCATATATTTT.

This clonotype was picked up many times. The chain recombines TRBV11-3 with TRBJ2-2; no definite D call. Per germline, CDR1 SGHNT and CDR2 YENEEA. The CDR3 totals 12 residues. Trimming cost V 5 bases and J 7 bases, with 8 bases left between them. The CDR3 nucleotides are TGTGCCAGCAGCCTGTCTCACGGGGAGCTGTTTTTT. Translated, it gives CASSLSHGELFF.

This clonotype was seen repeatedly, ten times or more. The chain links TRBV30 to TRBJ1-2; no firm D call. Trimming removed 4 bases at V and 7 bases at J, with 16 bases between. This CDR3 comprises 13 residues. Germline V CDR1 and CDR2: GTSNPN, SVGIG (reference sequence). This CDR3 is CAWMSSTIVGYTF. DNA of the CDR3: TGTGCCTGGATGTCCAGTACGATCGTTGGCTACACCTTC.

The chain couples TRBV27 to TRBJ1-2; no firm D call. Looked up from germline, CDR1 is MNHEY and CDR2 is SMNVEV (reference sequence). V lost 8 bases and J lost 4, with 14 bases in between. CDR3 length: 13 residues. As DNA, the CDR3 is TGTGCCAGCGGTAGCCTGGGAAGCTATGGCTACACCTTC. Amino acid sequence: CASGSLGSYGYTF.

This clonotype was detected many times. The genes are TRBV7-8 and TRBJ2-5; D gene ambiguous. This CDR3 is built from 13 residues. V was pared by 1 base and J by 7 bases, with 10 bases between. Germline V gives CDR1 SGHVS, CDR2 FQNEAQ. The CDR3 DNA reads TGTGCCAGCAGCTTAGAAGGTGCCGGGACCCAGTACTTC. Amino acids: CASSLEGAGTQYF.

This clonotype was counted at least ten times. This chain joins TRBV6-5 and TRBJ1-5; D unresolved. Trimming left V 0 bases short and J 0 bases short, with 9 bases between. Germline V lookup: CDR1 MNHEY, CDR2 SVGAGI. The CDR3 has 16 residues. The CDR3 loop reads CASSYSGSNSNQPQHF. DNA of the CDR3: TGTGCCAGCAGTTACTCTGGCAGCAATAGCAATCAGCCCCAGCATTTT.

This clonotype was counted a few times. The V and J genes are TRBV5-1 and TRBJ2-7, with D possibly matching TRBD2 (5 bases). V lost 0 bases and J 3 bases, leaving 13 bases between the germline ends. CDR3 size: 15 residues. Germline loops: CDR1 SGHRS, CDR2 YFSETQ. CDR3 amino acids: CASSLGGSALYEQYF. DNA for the CDR3: TGCGCCAGCAGCTTGGGAGGTAGCGCCCTCTACGAGCAGTACTTC.

This clonotype appeared many times. The J gene is TRBJ1-1, the V gene TRBV2; D is perhaps TRBD1 (5 bases). With 6 bases removed from V and 6 bases from J, the gap between germline ends came to 14 bases. CDR3 length: 13 amino acids. Looked up from germline, CDR1 is SNHLY and CDR2 is FYNNEI. CDR3 DNA sequence: TGTGCCAGCAGCCTCCGGGACCGCGCTGAAGCTTTCTTT. It translates to CASSLRDRAEAFF.

This clonotype was seen repeatedly, ten times or more. V and J are TRBV24-1 and TRBJ2-5; D not resolved. V lost 3 bases and J 5 bases, leaving 9 bases between the germline ends. The CDR3 contains 13 residues. CDR1 and CDR2 from the germline V gene are KGHDR and SFDVKD. CDR3 coding DNA: TGTGCCACCAGTGATCTCATAGGGGAGACCCAGTACTTC. This gives the protein CATSDLIGETQYF.

This clonotype was counted only a few times. V usage is TRBV5-5 and J usage is TRBJ1-3; no firm D call. Germline CDR1 SGHKS, CDR2 YYEKEE (reference sequence). With 4 bases removed from V and 4 bases from J, the gap between germline ends came to 15 bases. The CDR3 totals 15 residues. CDR3 sequence (DNA): TGTGCCAGCAGCCGAGGGTTCAATATAGGAAACACCATATATTTT. This encodes CASSRGFNIGNTIYF.

This clonotype was seen many times. This chain links TRBV19 with TRBJ1-1; D is possibly TRBD1 (5 bases). The germline gives CDR1 LNHDA, CDR2 SQIVND (reference sequence). The V end was cut by 1 base, the J end by 4 bases, with 10 bases between. The CDR3 totals 14 residues. Written as DNA, the CDR3 is TGTGCCAGTAGTATAGTGGGACTGGTCACTGAAGCTTTCTTT. As protein: CASSIVGLVTEAFF.

This clonotype came up a few times. The CDR3 DNA follows: TGCAGTGCTAGGGACCCTTTTAACTCTGGAAACACCATATATTTT. It yields the protein CSARDPFNSGNTIYF. This rearrangement joins TRBV20-1 to TRBJ1-3; no firm D call. CDR1 is DFQATT and CDR2 is SNEGSKA in the germline V gene (reference sequence). With 3 bases removed from V and 0 bases from J, the gap between germline ends came to 12 bases. The CDR3 sequence is 15 residues long.

Ten or more counts support this clonotype. This rearrangement joins TRBV11-3 to TRBJ2-5; D unresolved. Germline V gene sequence: CDR1 SGHNT, CDR2 YENEEA. V was clipped by 5 bases and J by 5 bases, with 9 bases between them. The CDR3 is 12 residues long. This chain's CDR3 is CASSLLMETQYF. Here the CDR3 DNA reads TGTGCCAGCAGCCTCCTCATGGAGACCCAGTACTTC.

This clonotype was seen ten or more times. The chain couples TRBV6-1 to TRBJ2-4; D assignment may be TRBD1 or TRBD2 (6 bases each). The CDR3 consists of 15 residues. V lost 6 bases and J 6 bases, leaving 18 bases between the germline ends. Germline CDR1 reads MNHNS; CDR2 reads SASEGT. The CDR3 DNA reads TGTGCCAGCAGCGATCAGGGGACTCTACTAAACATTCAGTACTTC. Its protein product is CASSDQGTLLNIQYF.

This clonotype was seen at least ten times. The V and J genes are TRBV11-3 and TRBJ1-2; a weak D match, TRBD1 (5 bases). The germline gives CDR1 SGHNT, CDR2 YENEEA. The CDR3 has 13 amino acids. The V and J ends lost 5 bases and 2 bases respectively, with 9 bases between them. For the CDR3, the DNA is TGTGCCAGCAGCATGACAGAAAACTATGGCTACACCTTC. Encoded protein: CASSMTENYGYTF. The whole variable domain, remainder taken from reference TRBV11-3 and TRBJ1-2, is EAGVVQSPRYKIIEKKQPVAFWCNPISGHNTLYWYLQNLGQGPELLIRYENEEAVDDSQLPKDRFSAERLKGVDSTLKIQPAELGDSAVYLCASSMTENYGYTFGSGTRLTVV.

Many counts were recorded for this clonotype. The rearrangement joins TRBV11-2 to TRBJ2-1; 10 nucleotides align to TRBD2. V was pared by 4 bases and J by 7 bases, with 7 bases of the junction left unmatched. The CDR3 spans 15 residues. Germline CDR1 SGHAT, CDR2 FQNNGV. The CDR3 loop reads CASSSPGLAKNEQFF. For the CDR3, the DNA is TGTGCCAGCAGCTCGCCGGGACTAGCGAAGAATGAGCAGTTCTTC.

This clonotype was observed at least ten times. The gene calls are TRBV12-3 or TRBV12-4 and TRBJ2-5, with D perhaps being TRBD1 or TRBD2 (6 bases each). The CDR3 totals 14 residues. The V end was cut by 3 bases, the J end by 5 bases, with 13 bases between. CDR3 sequence: CASSFGRGGETQYF. The CDR3 DNA reads TGTGCCAGCAGTTTCGGCAGGGGAGGTGAGACCCAGTACTTC.